Included here is one T cell receptor (beta chain) sequence, with context. The sample comes from a study of blood T cell repertoires in COVID-19. This CDR3 has 13 residues. Trimming cost V 0 bases and J 8 bases, with 6 bases left between them. Germline V gene data show CDR1 as SGHRS and CDR2 as YFSETQ. Profiling relied on immunoSEQ multiplex PCR, and the TCRdb table lists in-frame clones only, not all of them. The sample lists about 240,000 clones, 75% to 85% occurring once. The sample taken for sequencing was peripheral blood. The chain carries TRBV5-1 and TRBJ1-6; the D is unclear. This sequence originates from a human donor in a cohort sampled during active COVID-19. CDR3 sequence: CASSLGLDSPLHF. The CDR3 nucleotides read TGCGCCAGCAGCTTGGGTTTAGATTCACCCCTCCACTTT.